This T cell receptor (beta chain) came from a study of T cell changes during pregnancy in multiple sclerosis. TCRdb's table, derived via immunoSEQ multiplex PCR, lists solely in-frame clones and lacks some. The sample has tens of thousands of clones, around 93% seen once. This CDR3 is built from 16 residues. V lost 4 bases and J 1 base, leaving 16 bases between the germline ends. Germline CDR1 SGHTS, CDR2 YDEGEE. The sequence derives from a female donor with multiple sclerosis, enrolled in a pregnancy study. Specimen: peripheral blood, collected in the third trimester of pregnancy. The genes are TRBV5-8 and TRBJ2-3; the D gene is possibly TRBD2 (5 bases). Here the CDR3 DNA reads TGTGCCAGCAGCCGGGGATCATCCACTGGCACAGATACGCAGTATTTT. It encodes CASSRGSSTGTDTQYF.